This TCR beta chain was identified during a study of blood T cell repertoires in COVID-19. Participants spanned ages about 18 to 90 years and resided in around 25 US areas. Sequencing used immunoSEQ multiplex PCR; TCRdb keeps in-frame clones, though not all of them. The profile covers 300,000 to 500,000 clones, with around 87% appearing a single time and 0.9% to 1% taken by the ten largest. The clonotype comes from a woman in her 30s with acute COVID-19. Input material: PBMCs or T cells enriched from blood (not recorded which).

This chain's CDR3 is CSVDTGSDTQYF. As DNA, the CDR3 is TGCAGCGTTGATACGGGTTCGGATACGCAGTATTTT. This chain uses TRBV29-1 with TRBJ2-3; no firm D call. V lost 3 bases to trimming and J lost 6 bases, with 10 bases between them. Germline CDR1 reads SQVTM; CDR2 reads ANQGSEA. This CDR3 has 12 residues.